This T cell receptor beta chain derives from a study of T cell changes during pregnancy in multiple sclerosis. Profiling relied on immunoSEQ multiplex PCR, and the TCRdb table lists in-frame clones only, not all of them. The sample records 90,000 to 120,000 clones, approximately 90% being singletons. This CDR3 has 15 residues. Germline V gene data show CDR1 as SGHRS and CDR2 as YFSETQ. V dropped 3 bases and J dropped 4; count of bases not matched to a gene: 3. The V gene is TRBV5-1, the J gene TRBJ1-6, with 8 bases that match TRBD1. The sample in question was peripheral blood, obtained in the third trimester of pregnancy. The sequence was obtained from a female donor in good health, enrolled as a control in a pregnancy study. The CDR3 region is CASSSDRAYNSPLHF. CDR3 nucleotide sequence: TGCGCCAGCAGCTCGGACAGGGCTTATAATTCACCCCTCCACTTT.